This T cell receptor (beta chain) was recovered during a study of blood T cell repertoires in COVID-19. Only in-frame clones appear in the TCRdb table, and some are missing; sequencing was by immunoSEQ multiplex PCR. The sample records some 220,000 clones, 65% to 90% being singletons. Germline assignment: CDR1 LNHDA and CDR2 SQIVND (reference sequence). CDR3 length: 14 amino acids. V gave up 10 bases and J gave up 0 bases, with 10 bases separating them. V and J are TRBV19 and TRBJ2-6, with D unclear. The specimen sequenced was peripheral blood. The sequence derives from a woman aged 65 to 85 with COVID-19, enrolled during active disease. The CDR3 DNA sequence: TGTGCCACTTCTCCGAGCTCTGGGGCCAACGTCCTGACTTTC. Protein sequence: CATSPSSGANVLTF.